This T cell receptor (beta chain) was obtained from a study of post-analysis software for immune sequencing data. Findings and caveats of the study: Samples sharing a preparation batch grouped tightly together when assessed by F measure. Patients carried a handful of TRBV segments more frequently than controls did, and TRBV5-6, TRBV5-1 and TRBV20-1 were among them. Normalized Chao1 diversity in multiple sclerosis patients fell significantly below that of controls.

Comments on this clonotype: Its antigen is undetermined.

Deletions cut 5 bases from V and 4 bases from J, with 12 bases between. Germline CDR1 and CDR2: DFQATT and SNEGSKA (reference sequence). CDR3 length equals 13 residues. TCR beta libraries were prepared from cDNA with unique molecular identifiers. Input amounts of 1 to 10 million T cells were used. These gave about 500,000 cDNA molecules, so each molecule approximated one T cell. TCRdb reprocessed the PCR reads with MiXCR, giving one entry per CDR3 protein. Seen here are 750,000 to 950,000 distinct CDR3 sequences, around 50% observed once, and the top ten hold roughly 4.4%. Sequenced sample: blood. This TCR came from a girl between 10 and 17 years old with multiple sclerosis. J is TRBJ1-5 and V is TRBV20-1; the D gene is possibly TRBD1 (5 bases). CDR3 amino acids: CSASTTENQPQHF. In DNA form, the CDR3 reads TGCAGTGCTTCGACGACAGAGAATCAGCCCCAGCATTTT.